This TCR beta chain was found in a study of blood T cells in healthy people across ages. Trimming at V came to 7 bases and at J to 6 bases, leaving 7 bases not matched to a gene. This CDR3 is built from 14 residues. Per germline, CDR1 MNHEY and CDR2 SMNVEV (reference sequence). At least 7 million PBMCs were isolated per sample. Through a sample-barcoded 5' primer and a J-beta primer mix, a second PCR was run for roughly 6 to 12 cycles. The template-switch adaptor was a 5' adaptor with 12 random nucleotides. It tagged each cDNA molecule. TCRdb reanalysed the 5' RACE reads using MiXCR and keeps one entry per CDR3 protein. The sample records around 1,900,000 distinct CDR3 sequences, about 39% being singletons. Regarding the study as a whole: The long-lived group displayed more naive CD4+ cells, plus higher diversity, than the aged donors did. A strong correlation was seen between TCR beta diversity and naive T cell percentage.

Turning to this clonotype: What it recognizes is unknown.

The chain carries TRBV27 and TRBJ2-2; 8 bases are a match to TRBD2. The TCR comes from a human donor in good health. Sequencing was carried out using blood. The CDR3 sequence: CASIAGGGSGELFF. The DNA for the CDR3 is TGTGCCAGCATCGCGGGGGGCGGCTCCGGGGAGCTGTTTTTT.